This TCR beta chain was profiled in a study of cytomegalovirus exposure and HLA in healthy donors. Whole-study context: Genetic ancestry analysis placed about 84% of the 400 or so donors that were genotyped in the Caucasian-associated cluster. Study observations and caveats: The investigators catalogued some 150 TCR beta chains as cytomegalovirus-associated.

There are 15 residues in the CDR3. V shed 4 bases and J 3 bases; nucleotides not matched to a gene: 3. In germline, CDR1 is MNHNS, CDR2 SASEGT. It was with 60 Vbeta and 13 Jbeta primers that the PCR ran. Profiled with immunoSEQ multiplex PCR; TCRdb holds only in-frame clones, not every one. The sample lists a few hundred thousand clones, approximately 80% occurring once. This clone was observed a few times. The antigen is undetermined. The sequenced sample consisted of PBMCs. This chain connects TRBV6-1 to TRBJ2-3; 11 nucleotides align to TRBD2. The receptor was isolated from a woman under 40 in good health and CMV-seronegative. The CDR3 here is CASSGLAGITDTQYF. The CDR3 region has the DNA TGTGCCAGCAGTGGACTAGCGGGGATAACAGATACGCAGTATTTT.